These 2 T cell receptor beta chains came from one sample sequenced in a study of T cell responses to AZD1222 COVID-19 vaccine. Assay used: immunoSEQ multiplex PCR; TCRdb lists only in-frame clones, some missing. This sample has just under 95,000 clones, with roughly 93% found just once. This material consisted of peripheral blood, taken on day 0 of AZD1222 vaccination. The origin of the receptors is an adult in good health.

This chain uses TRBV20-1 with TRBJ1-5; 11 nucleotides match TRBD1. CDR3 length equals 16 residues. Germline CDR1 is DFQATT and CDR2 is SNEGSKA (reference sequence). V shed 3 bases, J shed 6 bases, and the junction held 10 bases outside the gene matches. CDR3 nucleotide sequence: TGCAGTGCTAGTGACCCGGGACAGGGGGTGAGTCAGCCCCAGCATTTT. This encodes CSASDPGQGVSQPQHF.

The V and J genes are TRBV5-1 and TRBJ1-3; D possibly corresponds to TRBD1 (5 bases). Germline loops: CDR1 SGHRS, CDR2 YFSETQ. This CDR3 contains 14 residues. V was trimmed by 6 bases and J by 0 bases, leaving 10 bases between them. The CDR3 spells CASTSGVSGNTIYF. The CDR3 coding sequence is TGCGCCAGCACTTCGGGGGTCTCTGGAAACACCATATATTTT.